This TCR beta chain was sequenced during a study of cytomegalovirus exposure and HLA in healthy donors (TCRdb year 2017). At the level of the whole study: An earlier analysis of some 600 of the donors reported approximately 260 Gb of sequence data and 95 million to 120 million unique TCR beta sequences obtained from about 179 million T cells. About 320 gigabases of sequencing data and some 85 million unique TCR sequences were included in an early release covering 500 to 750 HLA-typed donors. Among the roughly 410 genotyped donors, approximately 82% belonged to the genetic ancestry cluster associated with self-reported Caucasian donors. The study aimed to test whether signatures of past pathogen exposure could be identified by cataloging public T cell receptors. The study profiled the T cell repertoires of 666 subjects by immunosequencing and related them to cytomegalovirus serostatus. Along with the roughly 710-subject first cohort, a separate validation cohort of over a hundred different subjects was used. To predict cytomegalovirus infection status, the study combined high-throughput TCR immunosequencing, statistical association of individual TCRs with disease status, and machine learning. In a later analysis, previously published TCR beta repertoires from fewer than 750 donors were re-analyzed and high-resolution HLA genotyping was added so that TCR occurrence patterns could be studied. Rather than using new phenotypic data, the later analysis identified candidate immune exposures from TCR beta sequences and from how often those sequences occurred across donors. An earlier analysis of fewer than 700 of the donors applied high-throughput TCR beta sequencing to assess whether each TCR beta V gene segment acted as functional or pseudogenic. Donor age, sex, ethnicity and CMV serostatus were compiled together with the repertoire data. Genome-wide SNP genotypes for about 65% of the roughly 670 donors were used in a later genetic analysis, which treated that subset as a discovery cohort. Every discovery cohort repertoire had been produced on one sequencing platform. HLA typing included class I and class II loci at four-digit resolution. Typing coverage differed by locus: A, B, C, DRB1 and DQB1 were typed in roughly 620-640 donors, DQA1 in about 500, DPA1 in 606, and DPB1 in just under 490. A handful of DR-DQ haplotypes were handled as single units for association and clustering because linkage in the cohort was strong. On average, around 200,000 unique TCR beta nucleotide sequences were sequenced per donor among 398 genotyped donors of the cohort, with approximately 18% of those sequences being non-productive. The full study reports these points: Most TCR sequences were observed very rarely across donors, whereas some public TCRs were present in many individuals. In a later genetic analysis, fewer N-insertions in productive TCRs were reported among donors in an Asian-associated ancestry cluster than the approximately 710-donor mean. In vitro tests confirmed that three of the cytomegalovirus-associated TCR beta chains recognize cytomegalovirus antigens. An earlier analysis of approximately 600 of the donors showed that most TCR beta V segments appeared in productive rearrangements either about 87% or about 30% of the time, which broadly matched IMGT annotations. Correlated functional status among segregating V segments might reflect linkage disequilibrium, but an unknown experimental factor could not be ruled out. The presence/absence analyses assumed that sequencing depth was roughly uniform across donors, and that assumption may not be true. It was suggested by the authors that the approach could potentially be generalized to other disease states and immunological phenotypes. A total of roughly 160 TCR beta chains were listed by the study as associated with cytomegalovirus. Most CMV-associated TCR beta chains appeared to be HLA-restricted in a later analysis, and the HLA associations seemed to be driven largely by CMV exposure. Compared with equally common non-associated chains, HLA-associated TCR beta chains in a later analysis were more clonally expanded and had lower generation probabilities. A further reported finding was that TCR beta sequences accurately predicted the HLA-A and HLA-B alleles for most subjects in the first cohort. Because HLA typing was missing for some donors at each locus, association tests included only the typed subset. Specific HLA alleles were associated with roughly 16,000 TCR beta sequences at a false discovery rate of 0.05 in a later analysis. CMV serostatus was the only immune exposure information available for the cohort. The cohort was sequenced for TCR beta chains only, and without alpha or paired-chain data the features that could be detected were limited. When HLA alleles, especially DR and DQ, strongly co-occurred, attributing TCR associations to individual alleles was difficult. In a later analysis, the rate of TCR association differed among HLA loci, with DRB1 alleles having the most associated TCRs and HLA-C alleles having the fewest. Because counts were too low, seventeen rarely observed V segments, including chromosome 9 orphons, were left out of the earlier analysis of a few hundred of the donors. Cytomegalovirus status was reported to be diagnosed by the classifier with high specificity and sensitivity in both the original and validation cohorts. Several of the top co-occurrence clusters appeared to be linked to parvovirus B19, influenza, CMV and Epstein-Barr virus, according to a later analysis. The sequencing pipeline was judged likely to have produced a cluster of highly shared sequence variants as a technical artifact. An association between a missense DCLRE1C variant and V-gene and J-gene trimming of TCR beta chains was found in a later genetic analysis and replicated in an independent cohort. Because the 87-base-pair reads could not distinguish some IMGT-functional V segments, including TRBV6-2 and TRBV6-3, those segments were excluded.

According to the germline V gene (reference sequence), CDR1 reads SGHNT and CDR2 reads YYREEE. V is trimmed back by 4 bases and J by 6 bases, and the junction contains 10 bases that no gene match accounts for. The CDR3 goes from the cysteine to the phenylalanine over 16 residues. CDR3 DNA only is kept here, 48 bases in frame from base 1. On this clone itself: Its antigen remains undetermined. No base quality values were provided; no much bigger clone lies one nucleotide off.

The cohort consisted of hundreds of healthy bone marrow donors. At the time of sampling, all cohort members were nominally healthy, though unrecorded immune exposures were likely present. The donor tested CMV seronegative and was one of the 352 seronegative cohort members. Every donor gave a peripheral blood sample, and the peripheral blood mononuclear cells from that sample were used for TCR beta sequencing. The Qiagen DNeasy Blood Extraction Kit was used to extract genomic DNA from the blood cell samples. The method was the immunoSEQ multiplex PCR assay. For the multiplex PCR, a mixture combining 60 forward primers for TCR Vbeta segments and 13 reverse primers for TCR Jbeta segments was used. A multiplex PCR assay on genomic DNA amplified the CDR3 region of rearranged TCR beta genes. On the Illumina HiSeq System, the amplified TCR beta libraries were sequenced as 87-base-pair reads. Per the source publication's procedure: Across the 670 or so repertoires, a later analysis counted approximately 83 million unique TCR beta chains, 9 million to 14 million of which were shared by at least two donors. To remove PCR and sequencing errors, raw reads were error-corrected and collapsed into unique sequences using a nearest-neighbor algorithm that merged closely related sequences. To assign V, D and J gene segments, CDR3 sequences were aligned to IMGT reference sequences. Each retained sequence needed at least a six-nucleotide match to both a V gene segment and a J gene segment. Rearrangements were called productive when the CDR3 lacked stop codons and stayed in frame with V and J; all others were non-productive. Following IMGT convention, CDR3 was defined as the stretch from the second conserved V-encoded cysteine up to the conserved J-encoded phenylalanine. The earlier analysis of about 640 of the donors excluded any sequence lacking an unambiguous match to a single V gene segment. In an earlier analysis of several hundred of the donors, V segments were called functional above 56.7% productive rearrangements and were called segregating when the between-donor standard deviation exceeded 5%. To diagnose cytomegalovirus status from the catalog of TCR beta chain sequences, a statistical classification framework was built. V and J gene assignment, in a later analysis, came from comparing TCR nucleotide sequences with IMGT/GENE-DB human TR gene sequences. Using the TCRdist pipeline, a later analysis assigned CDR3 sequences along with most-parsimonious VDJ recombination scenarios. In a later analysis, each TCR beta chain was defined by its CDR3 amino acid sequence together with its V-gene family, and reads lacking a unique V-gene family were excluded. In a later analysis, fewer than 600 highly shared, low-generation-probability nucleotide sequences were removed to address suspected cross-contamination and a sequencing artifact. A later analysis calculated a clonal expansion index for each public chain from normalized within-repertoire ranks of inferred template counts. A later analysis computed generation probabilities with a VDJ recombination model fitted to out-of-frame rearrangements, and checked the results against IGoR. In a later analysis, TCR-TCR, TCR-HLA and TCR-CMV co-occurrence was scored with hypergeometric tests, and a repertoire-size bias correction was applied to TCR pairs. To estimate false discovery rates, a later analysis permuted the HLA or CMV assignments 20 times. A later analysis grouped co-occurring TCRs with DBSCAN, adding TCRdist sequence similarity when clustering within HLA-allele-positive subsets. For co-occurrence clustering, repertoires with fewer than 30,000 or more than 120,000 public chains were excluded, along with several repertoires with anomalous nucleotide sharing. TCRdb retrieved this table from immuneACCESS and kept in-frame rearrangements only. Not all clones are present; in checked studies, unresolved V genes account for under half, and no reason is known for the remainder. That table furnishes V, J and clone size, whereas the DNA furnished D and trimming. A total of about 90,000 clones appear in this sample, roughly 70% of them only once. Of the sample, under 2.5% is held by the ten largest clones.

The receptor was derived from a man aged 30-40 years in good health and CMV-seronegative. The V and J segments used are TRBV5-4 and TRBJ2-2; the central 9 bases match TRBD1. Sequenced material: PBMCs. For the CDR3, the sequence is CASSPSRDRAPGELFF. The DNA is TGTGCCAGCAGCCCGTCCCGGGACAGGGCTCCCGGGGAGCTGTTTTTT. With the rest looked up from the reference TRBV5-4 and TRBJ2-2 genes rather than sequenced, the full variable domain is ETGVTQSPTHLIKTRGQQVTLRCSSQSGHNTVSWYQQALGQGPQFIFQYYREEENGRGNFPPRFSGLQFPNYSSELNVNALELDDSALYLCASSPSRDRAPGELFFGEGSRLTVL.